The T cell receptor beta chain described here comes from a study of OX40 agonist ivuxolimab in advanced cancers. Trimming stripped 6 bases from V and 6 bases from J, with 8 bases between. Germline V lookup: CDR1 MDHEN, CDR2 SYDVKM. The length of the CDR3 is 11 residues. This clone appeared a single time. Assay used: immunoSEQ multiplex PCR; TCRdb lists only in-frame clones, some missing. Among tens of thousands of clones, less than 90% were seen once, and the ten largest hold approximately 4.3%. This receptor was taken from an adult with an advanced solid tumor such as melanoma, head and neck, liver or kidney cancer. The chain links TRBV28 to TRBJ1-1; unclear D gene. Here the sequenced sample was CD4+ or CD8+ T cells sorted from blood, taken in a trial of the OX40 agonist ivuxolimab. CDR3 bases: TGTGCCAGCAGCTATCCATCTGAAGCTTTCTTT. It codes for CASSYPSEAFF.